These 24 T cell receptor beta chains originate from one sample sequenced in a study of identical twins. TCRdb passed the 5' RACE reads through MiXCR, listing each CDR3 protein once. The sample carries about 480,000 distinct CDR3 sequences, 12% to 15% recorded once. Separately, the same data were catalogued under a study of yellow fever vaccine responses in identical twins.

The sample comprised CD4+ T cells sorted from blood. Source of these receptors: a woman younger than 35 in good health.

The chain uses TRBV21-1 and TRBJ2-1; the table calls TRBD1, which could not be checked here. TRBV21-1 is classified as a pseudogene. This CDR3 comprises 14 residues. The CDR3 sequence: CASSIHLGVLEQFF. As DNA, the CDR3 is TGTGCCAGCAGCATTCACCTGGGGGTCCTTGAGCAGTTCTTC.

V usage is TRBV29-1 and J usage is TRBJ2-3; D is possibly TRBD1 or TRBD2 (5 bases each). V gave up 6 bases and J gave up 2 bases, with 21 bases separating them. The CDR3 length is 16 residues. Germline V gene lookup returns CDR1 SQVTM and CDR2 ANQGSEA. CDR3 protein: CSVSPGTTVNTDTQYF. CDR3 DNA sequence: TGCAGCGTCAGCCCCGGGACGACCGTAAACACAGATACGCAGTATTTT.

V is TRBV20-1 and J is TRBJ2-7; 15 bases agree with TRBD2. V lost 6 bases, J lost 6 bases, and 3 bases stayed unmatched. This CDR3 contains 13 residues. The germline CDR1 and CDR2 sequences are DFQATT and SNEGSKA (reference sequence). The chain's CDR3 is CSARGLAGGEQYF. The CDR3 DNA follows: TGCAGTGCACGGGGACTAGCGGGAGGCGAGCAGTACTTC.

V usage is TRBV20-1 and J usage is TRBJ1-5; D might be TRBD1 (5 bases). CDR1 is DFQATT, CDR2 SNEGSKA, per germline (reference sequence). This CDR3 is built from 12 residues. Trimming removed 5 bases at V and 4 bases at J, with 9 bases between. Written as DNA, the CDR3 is TGCAGTGCTCCACAGGCAAATCAGCCCCAGCATTTT. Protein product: CSAPQANQPQHF.

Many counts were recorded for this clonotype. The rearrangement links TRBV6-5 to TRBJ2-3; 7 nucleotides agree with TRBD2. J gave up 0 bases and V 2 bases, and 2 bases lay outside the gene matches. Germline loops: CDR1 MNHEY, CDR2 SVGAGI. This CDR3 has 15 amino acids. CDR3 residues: CASSYGGGSTDTQYF. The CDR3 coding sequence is TGTGCCAGCAGTTACGGGGGGGGAAGCACAGATACGCAGTATTTT.

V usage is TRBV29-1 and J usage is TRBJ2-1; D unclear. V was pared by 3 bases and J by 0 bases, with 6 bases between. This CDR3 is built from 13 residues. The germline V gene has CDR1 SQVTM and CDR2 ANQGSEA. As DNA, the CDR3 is TGCAGCGTTGACCGAAGCTCCTACAATGAGCAGTTCTTC. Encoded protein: CSVDRSSYNEQFF.

CDR3 loop: CSAPGQGVHEQFF. The CDR3 bases are TGCAGTGCGCCGGGACAGGGAGTTCATGAGCAGTTCTTC. This chain links TRBV20-1 with TRBJ2-1; 9 bases are a match to TRBD1. J was trimmed by 8 bases and V by 6 bases; bases with no gene match: 8. Germline V lookup: CDR1 DFQATT, CDR2 SNEGSKA (reference sequence). CDR3 length: 13 amino acids.

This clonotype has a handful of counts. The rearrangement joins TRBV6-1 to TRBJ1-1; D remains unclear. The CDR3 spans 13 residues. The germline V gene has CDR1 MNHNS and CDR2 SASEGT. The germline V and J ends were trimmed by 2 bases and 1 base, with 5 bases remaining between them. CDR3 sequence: CASSEKGNTEAFF. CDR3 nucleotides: TGTGCCAGCAGTGAAAAAGGGAACACTGAAGCTTTCTTT.

The CDR3 sequence: CASSFGGRDEQFF. The CDR3 nucleotides are TGCGCCAGCAGCTTCGGAGGGAGGGATGAGCAGTTCTTC. This sequence joins TRBV5-1 and TRBJ2-1, with TRBD2 matching over 7 bases. With V trimmed by 2 bases and J by 8 bases, 4 bases remained unmatched. CDR1 and CDR2 from the germline V gene are SGHRS and YFSETQ. CDR3 length: 13 amino acids.

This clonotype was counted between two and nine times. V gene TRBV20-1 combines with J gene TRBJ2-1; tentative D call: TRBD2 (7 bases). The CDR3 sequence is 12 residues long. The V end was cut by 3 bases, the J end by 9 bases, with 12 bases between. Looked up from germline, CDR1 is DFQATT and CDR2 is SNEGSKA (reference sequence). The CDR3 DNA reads TGCAGTGCTAGGGCCGGGGGGCCTGAGCAGTTCTTC. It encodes CSARAGGPEQFF.

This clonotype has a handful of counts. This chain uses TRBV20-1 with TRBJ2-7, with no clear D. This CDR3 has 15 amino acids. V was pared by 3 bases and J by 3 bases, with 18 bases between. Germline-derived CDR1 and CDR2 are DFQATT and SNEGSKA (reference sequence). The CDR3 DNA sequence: TGCAGTGCTAGTAGAATTGCAATAGCCGTCTACGAGCAGTACTTC. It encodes CSASRIAIAVYEQYF.

Here the CDR3 reads CSARGLSLVNEAFF. CDR3 nucleotides: TGCAGTGCTAGAGGTCTTAGTTTGGTAAATGAAGCTTTCTTT. The rearrangement joins TRBV20-1 to TRBJ1-1; no reliable D call. The CDR3 sequence is 14 residues long. From germline, CDR1 is DFQATT and CDR2 SNEGSKA (reference sequence). V shed 1 base and J shed 7 bases, with 16 bases lying between them.

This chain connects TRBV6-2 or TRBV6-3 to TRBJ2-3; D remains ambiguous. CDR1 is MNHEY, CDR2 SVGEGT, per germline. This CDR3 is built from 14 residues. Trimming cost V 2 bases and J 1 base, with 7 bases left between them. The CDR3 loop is CASSYEAGTDTQYF. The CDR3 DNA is TGTGCCAGCAGTTACGAAGCAGGCACAGATACGCAGTATTTT.

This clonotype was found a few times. CDR3 nucleotide sequence: TGTGCCAGCAGCAAAGGAAAGACGGCTCGAGATGGCTACACCTTC. Translating gives CASSKGKTARDGYTF. V and J are TRBV21-1 and TRBJ1-2. TRBV21-1 is a recognized pseudogene. The CDR3 length is 15 residues.

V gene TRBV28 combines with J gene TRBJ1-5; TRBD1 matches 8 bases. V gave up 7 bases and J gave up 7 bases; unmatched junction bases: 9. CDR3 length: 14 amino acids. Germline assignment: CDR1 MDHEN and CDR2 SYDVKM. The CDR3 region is CASTYQGAEQPQHF. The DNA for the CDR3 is TGTGCCAGCACCTACCAGGGGGCTGAACAGCCCCAGCATTTT.

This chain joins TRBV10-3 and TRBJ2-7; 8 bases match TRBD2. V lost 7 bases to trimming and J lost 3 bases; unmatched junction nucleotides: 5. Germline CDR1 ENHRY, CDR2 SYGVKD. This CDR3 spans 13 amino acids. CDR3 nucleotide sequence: TGTGCCATCACTCAGCGGGAGAACTACGAGCAGTACTTC. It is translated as CAITQRENYEQYF.

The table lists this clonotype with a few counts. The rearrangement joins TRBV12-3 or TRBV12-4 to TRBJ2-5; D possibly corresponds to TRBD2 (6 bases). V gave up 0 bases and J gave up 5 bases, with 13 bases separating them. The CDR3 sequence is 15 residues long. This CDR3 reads CASSLAAGPMETQYF. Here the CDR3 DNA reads TGTGCCAGCAGTTTAGCCGCGGGGCCGATGGAGACCCAGTACTTC.

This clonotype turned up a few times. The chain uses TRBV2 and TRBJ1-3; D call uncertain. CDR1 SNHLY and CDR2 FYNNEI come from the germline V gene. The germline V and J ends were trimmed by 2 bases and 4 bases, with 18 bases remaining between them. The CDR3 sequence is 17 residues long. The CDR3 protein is CASSESTTRAWGNTIYF. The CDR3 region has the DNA TGTGCCAGCAGTGAATCCACCACGAGGGCGTGGGGAAACACCATATATTTT.

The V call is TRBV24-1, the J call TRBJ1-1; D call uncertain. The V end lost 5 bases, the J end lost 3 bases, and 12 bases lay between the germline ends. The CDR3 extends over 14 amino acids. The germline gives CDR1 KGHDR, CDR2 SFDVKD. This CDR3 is CATSGAVGDTEAFF. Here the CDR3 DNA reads TGTGCCACCAGTGGGGCGGTCGGAGACACTGAAGCTTTCTTT.

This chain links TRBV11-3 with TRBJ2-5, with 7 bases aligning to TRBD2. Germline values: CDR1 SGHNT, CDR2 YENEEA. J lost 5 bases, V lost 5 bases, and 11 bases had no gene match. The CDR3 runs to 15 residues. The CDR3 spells CASSRREGSEETQYF. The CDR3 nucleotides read TGTGCCAGCAGCCGCAGGGAGGGGTCTGAGGAGACCCAGTACTTC.

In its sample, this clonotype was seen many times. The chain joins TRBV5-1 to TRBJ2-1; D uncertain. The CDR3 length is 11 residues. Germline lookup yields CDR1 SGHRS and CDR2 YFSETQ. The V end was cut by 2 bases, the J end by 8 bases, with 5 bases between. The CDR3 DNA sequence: TGCGCCAGCAGCTTTTTATATGAGCAGTTCTTC. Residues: CASSFLYEQFF.

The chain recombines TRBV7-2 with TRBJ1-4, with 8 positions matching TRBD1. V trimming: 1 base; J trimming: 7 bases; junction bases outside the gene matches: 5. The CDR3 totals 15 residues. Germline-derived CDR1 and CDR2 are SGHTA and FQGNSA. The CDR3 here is CASSLETGAGEKLFF. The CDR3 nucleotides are TGTGCCAGCAGCTTAGAGACAGGGGCGGGTGAAAAACTGTTTTTT.

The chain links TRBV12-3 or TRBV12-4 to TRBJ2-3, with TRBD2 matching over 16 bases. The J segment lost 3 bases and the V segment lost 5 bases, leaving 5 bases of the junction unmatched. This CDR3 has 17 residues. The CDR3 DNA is TGTGCCAGCAGTCTAGGGACTAGCGGGAGGGGGACAGATACGCAGTATTTT. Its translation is CASSLGTSGRGTDTQYF.

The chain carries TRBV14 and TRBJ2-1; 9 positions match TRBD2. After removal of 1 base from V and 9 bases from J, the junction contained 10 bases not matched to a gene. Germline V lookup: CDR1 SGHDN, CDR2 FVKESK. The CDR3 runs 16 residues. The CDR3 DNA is TGTGCCAGCAGCCAAGTAGGGGCGGGAGGGAGGAGTGAGCAGTTCTTC. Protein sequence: CASSQVGAGGRSEQFF.